A single sample gave rise to the 7 T cell receptor beta chains below, sequenced in a study of cytomegalovirus exposure and HLA in healthy donors. Amplification used 60 Vbeta primers and 13 Jbeta primers. Assay: immunoSEQ multiplex PCR; the TCRdb copy retains only in-frame clones and omits some. The table records more than 20,000 clones, just under 80% of them present only once. The sample comprised PBMCs. The source of these receptors is a male donor in good health and CMV-seronegative.

The chain employs TRBV9 and TRBJ1-2, with 8 nucleotides matching TRBD1. Germline-derived CDR1 and CDR2 are SGDLS and YYNGEE. V gave up 3 bases and J gave up 8 bases; unmatched junction bases: 12. The CDR3 contains 15 residues. CDR3 amino acids: CASSAVTTGEGGYTF. In DNA form, the CDR3 reads TGTGCCAGCAGCGCAGTAACGACAGGGGAGGGCGGCTACACCTTC.

The rearrangement uses TRBV7-2 and TRBJ2-1; no clear D. Germline V lookup: CDR1 SGHTA, CDR2 FQGNSA. This CDR3 contains 13 residues. V was trimmed by 3 bases and J by 7 bases, leaving 10 bases between them. The CDR3 region is CASSFARLNEQFF. The CDR3 coding sequence is TGTGCCAGCAGCTTTGCAAGACTTAATGAGCAGTTCTTC.

The rearrangement joins TRBV7-2 to TRBJ1-6, with no clear D. Germline values: CDR1 SGHTA, CDR2 FQGNSA. V lost 4 bases to trimming and J lost 11 bases, with 15 bases between them. CDR3 length: 14 residues. The CDR3 region has the DNA TGTGCCAGCAGCTCCAGGAACCCCTCGGCACCCCTCCACTTT. Protein sequence: CASSSRNPSAPLHF.

The chain joins TRBV19 to TRBJ1-1; TRBD1 agrees at 7 bases. The CDR3 runs to 15 residues. Germline values: CDR1 LNHDA, CDR2 SQIVND (reference sequence). The V segment lost 7 bases and the J segment 0 bases; nucleotides outside the gene matches: 8. CDR3 amino acids: CASKRGGAMNTEAFF. The CDR3, as DNA: TGTGCCAGTAAACGAGGGGGCGCCATGAACACTGAAGCTTTCTTT.

Of note for this clone: In the same sample, other DNA sequences code for this CDR3. The V and J genes are TRBV5-8 and TRBJ2-7, with D possibly TRBD2 on 6 matching bases. The germline V gene encodes CDR1 SGHTS and CDR2 YDEGEE. The CDR3 covers 15 residues. The germline V and J ends were trimmed by 1 base and 1 base, with 12 bases remaining between them. CDR3 amino acids: CASSLSLALSYEQYF. CDR3 bases: TGTGCCAGCAGCTTGAGCCTAGCGTTGTCCTACGAGCAGTACTTC.

In DNA form, the CDR3 reads TGTGCCAGCAGCGTCGGTTCATCCAGGTGGGCAGATACGCAGTATTTT. Translating it yields CASSVGSSRWADTQYF. This chain uses TRBV9 with TRBJ2-3; D call uncertain. V shed 2 bases and J shed 4 bases, with 17 bases lying between them. This CDR3 region has 16 residues. Germline loops: CDR1 SGDLS, CDR2 YYNGEE.

The rearrangement links TRBV4-2 to TRBJ1-2; TRBD1 matches at 8 bases. V shed 0 bases and J 7 bases; nucleotides not matched to a gene: 7. CDR1 LGHNA and CDR2 YNFKEQ come from the germline V gene. The CDR3 has 15 residues. CDR3 in amino acids: CASSQDGQGARGYTF. CDR3 sequence (DNA): TGTGCCAGCAGCCAAGACGGCCAGGGGGCACGTGGCTACACCTTC.